What follows describes a single T cell receptor beta chain. This receptor's antigen is unknown. One end of the junction does not line up with germline, which may come from a read error. The 35 to 40 donors, aged about 6 to 100 years, were systemically healthy Caucasian individuals from Russia. Each donor gave ten milliliters of peripheral blood, collected into EDTA-treated Vacutainer tubes. Ficoll-Paque density-gradient centrifugation was used to isolate PBMCs, with at least 6.5 million obtained per sample. Trizol reagent was used to extract total RNA from PBMCs, with at least 6 micrograms per sample. Naive CD45RAhigh/CD27high T cell percentages were measured by flow cytometry on a PBMC aliquot from every donor. Library preparation employed 5' RACE. For sequencing, an Illumina HiSeq 2500 was employed. The second PCR ran for about 6 to 12 cycles and used a J-beta primer mix along with a sample-barcoded 5' primer. A template-switch 5' adaptor carrying 12 random nucleotides introduced a unique molecular identifier onto each TCR beta cDNA molecule. At least 3 million CDR3-containing paired-end reads were obtained from each sample. First-strand cDNA synthesis was performed from all RNA using the Mint cDNA synthesis kit, with priming by a TRBC-specific oligonucleotide. All cDNA was treated with uracil-DNA glycosylase and then went through a first 18-cycle PCR with the universal primers M1SS and BC2_uni_R. In the authors' own workflow: Each sample was normalized by randomly selecting 1 million high-quality reads, each carrying a distinct molecular identifier. Reads sharing molecular identifiers were discarded rather than binned into consensus sequences. MiTCR, with a Q25 quality threshold and the strictest error-elimination algorithm, was used for CDR3 identification, clonotype clustering and error correction. Lower-bound total TCR beta diversity was estimated with a nonparametric unseen species model using Euler transformation. TCRdb trimmed the raw reads at Q25, called clones with MiXCR and kept productive beta chains. Under each unique CDR3 protein, matching rows form one entry showing the most common genes and DNA. The V and J calls were determined by TCRdb, not by the authors. The sample table records about 1.1 million distinct CDR3 sequences; 35% to 40% of these occur just once. Clones ranked in the top ten supply around 13% of the sample.

Looking up the germline V gene yields CDR1 SGDLS and CDR2 YYNGEE. From cysteine to phenylalanine, the CDR3 is 14 amino acids long. Of the read, only the CDR3 DNA is kept; its 42 bases are in frame from base 1. This entry belongs to a study of blood T cells in healthy people across ages (dated by TCRdb to 2015 to 2017). At the level of the whole study: In model experiments, template switching captured roughly one uniquely barcoded TCR beta cDNA molecule for every two T cells. Two additional independent replicas of 1 million unique cDNA reads from the same blood draw were analyzed for two donors (one aged 18 to 29 and one aged 80 or older). To track age-related changes in TCR beta repertoire diversity, the study relied on deep sequencing normalized with unique cDNA molecular identifiers. Four age groups were formed from the donors: young (average roughly 16 years), middle-aged (approximately 39), aged (about 68) and long-lived (roughly 81). To avoid experimental bias, donors of different ages were distributed randomly across sequencing lanes. The paper as a whole reports these results and caveats: Estimates of total diversity based on one million sequenced T cells were regarded as lower bounds and as underestimates. Compared with the aged group, more naive CD4+ T cells, fewer expanded clones and increased TCR diversity were shown by the long-lived group, suggesting age selection. The CMV infection status of donors was not known, potentially confounding age-related changes in expanded clonotypes. A strong correlation was found between observed TCR beta diversity and the percentage of naive T cells measured by flow cytometry. Observed TCR beta diversity per million T cells fell roughly linearly with age, and a significant reduction was already apparent by age around 39. Bulk unsorted PBMC profiling prevented conclusive comparison of naive and antigen-experienced compartments.

This sequence was found in a young man in good health. What was sequenced was blood. Recombination connected TRBV9 to TRBJ1-1; the D gene remains uncertain. The CDR3 is CASSPQVGNTEAFF. The DNA sequence is given as TGTGCTAGCAGCCCCCAGGTCGGGAACACTGAAGCTTTCTTT.